Shown below are 26 T cell receptor beta chains from a single sample sequenced in a study of T cells in Graves' hyperthyroidism and ophthalmopathy. It was RNA transcripts that yielded the amplified TCR beta CDR3 regions. HTBI primers were employed in a first-round RT-PCR of the TCR CDR3. A single record per CDR3 protein comes from TCRdb applying MiXCR to the multiplex PCR reads. The repertoire consists of some 560,000 distinct CDR3 sequences, with around 14% occurring once and the leading ten covering under 7.5%. The material sequenced was blood. The receptors shown here come from a woman aged 30 to 39 with Graves' hyperthyroidism.

This chain joins TRBV6-2 or TRBV6-3 and TRBJ2-1, with TRBD2 matching 7 bases. The trim removed 2 bases at V and 5 bases at J, leaving 9 bases unmatched. The CDR3 has 16 amino acids. Germline CDR1 is MNHEY and CDR2 is SVGEGT. Here the CDR3 reads CASSYLSGPDHNEQFF. CDR3 nucleotide sequence: TGTGCCAGCAGTTACCTTAGCGGGCCAGACCACAATGAGCAGTTCTTC.

This clonotype was observed many times. CDR3 DNA sequence: TGCAGTGCTAGTGACAGATTAGCCTACGAGCAGTACTTC. Encoded protein: CSASDRLAYEQYF. The gene calls are TRBV20-1 and TRBJ2-7; D may be TRBD1 (5 bases). Per the germline V gene, CDR1 is DFQATT and CDR2 is SNEGSKA (reference sequence). There are 13 residues in the CDR3. V gave up 3 bases and J gave up 2 bases, with 11 bases separating them.

The J gene is TRBJ2-2, the V gene TRBV29-1; the match to TRBD2 covers 13 bases. Per germline, CDR1 SQVTM and CDR2 ANQGSEA. This CDR3 has 16 amino acids. Trimming took 7 bases from V and 0 from J; bases not matched to a gene: 5. The CDR3 DNA reads TGCAGCGCCCAGGGACTAGCGGGAACGAACACCGGGGAGCTGTTTTTT. Its translation: CSAQGLAGTNTGELFF.

This clonotype was detected ten times or more. The chain combines TRBV7-9 with TRBJ2-1, with 10 bases aligning to TRBD2. The CDR3 has 16 residues. V shed 5 bases, J shed 3 bases, and the junction held 7 bases outside the gene matches. Per germline, CDR1 SEHNR and CDR2 FQNEAQ (reference sequence). The CDR3 DNA reads TGTGCCAGCAGCCCAAGGAGCGGGAGGGACTACAATGAGCAGTTCTTC. Protein product: CASSPRSGRDYNEQFF.

This clonotype was seen more than once but under ten times. The chain uses TRBV18 and TRBJ2-5; 11 nucleotides match TRBD2. Per germline, CDR1 KGHSH and CDR2 LQKENI. The CDR3 consists of 18 residues. With V trimmed by 1 base and J by 5 bases, 12 bases remained unmatched. CDR3 sequence reads: CASSPLVLAGAFRETQYF. CDR3 nucleotides: TGTGCCAGCTCACCACTTGTACTAGCGGGAGCATTTCGGGAGACCCAGTACTTC.

This clonotype was picked up many times. The chain employs TRBV30 and TRBJ1-4; unclear D gene. Per the germline V gene, CDR1 is GTSNPN and CDR2 is SVGIG (reference sequence). V was cut by 1 base and J by 1 base, with 7 bases left in between. CDR3 length equals 14 residues. As DNA, the CDR3 is TGTGCCTGGAGTGGGGTCGAAACTAATGAAAAACTGTTTTTT. Translated: CAWSGVETNEKLFF.

This clonotype was detected once. V usage is TRBV2 and J usage is TRBJ2-1; no clear D. The J call may be incorrect, as the DNA end agrees better with TRBJ2-7. Germline CDR1 SNHLY, CDR2 FYNNEI. The CDR3 is 13 residues long. CDR3 coding DNA: TGTGCCAGCAGTGGGCCCAGCCTCAATGAGCAGTACTTC. The encoded protein is CASSGPSLNEQYF.

In this sample, this clonotype turned up many times. V is TRBV27 and J is TRBJ1-1; D is perhaps TRBD1 (5 bases). The CDR3 is 12 residues long. V was pared by 5 bases and J by 7 bases, with 11 bases between. Germline loops: CDR1 MNHEY, CDR2 SMNVEV (reference sequence). The CDR3 here is CASSPDSIEAFF. The CDR3 DNA reads TGTGCCAGCAGTCCCGACAGTATTGAAGCTTTCTTT.

This clonotype was seen repeatedly, ten times or more. The chain links TRBV3-1 to TRBJ2-7; the D gene is possibly TRBD2 (5 bases). Germline-derived CDR1 and CDR2 are LGHDT and YNNKEL (reference sequence). V was shortened by 4 bases and J by 7 bases, with 14 bases between the two germline ends. The CDR3 consists of 13 residues. Here the CDR3 DNA reads TGTGCCAGCAGCCGTCTAGCAGGTCGGGAGCAGTACTTC. This translates into CASSRLAGREQYF.

This chain links TRBV7-9 with TRBJ2-3, with 10 nucleotides matching TRBD1. Germline V CDR1 and CDR2: SEHNR, FQNEAQ (reference sequence). V shed 5 bases and J 0 bases; nucleotides not matched to a gene: 11. The CDR3 length is 18 residues. The CDR3 sequence is CASSPKPWDRGSTDTQYF. In nucleotides, the CDR3 is TGTGCCAGCAGCCCAAAACCTTGGGACAGGGGAAGCACAGATACGCAGTATTTT.

This clonotype was picked up a small number of times. The gene calls are TRBV6-5 and TRBJ2-4, with D maybe TRBD2 (5 bases). Germline V lookup: CDR1 MNHEY, CDR2 SVGAGI. This CDR3 spans 17 amino acids. V was shortened by 0 bases and J by 2 bases, with 14 bases between the two germline ends. The CDR3 sequence: CASSYSAGGVTKNIQYF. CDR3 bases: TGTGCCAGCAGTTACTCCGCGGGTGGGGTGACCAAAAACATTCAGTACTTC.

This clonotype was recorded at least ten times. V gene TRBV30 combines with J gene TRBJ2-3; D is possibly TRBD2 (6 bases). Germline V CDR1 and CDR2: GTSNPN, SVGIG (reference sequence). With 0 bases removed from V and 7 bases from J, the gap between germline ends came to 14 bases. The CDR3 has 14 residues. Here the CDR3 DNA reads TGTGCCTGGAGTGTCAGGAGGGCCTCCAATACGCAGTATTTT. This gives the protein CAWSVRRASNTQYF.

This clonotype was recorded at least ten times. This chain connects TRBV7-8 to TRBJ2-6; D gene ambiguous. The CDR3 loop spans 15 amino acids. V lost 3 bases and J lost 0, with 6 bases in between. The germline gives CDR1 SGHVS, CDR2 FQNEAQ. The CDR3 spells CASSFMDSGANVLTF. The CDR3 nucleotides read TGTGCCAGCAGCTTTATGGACTCTGGGGCCAACGTCCTGACTTTC.

The chain joins TRBV20-1 to TRBJ2-6; D ambiguous. V dropped 0 bases and J dropped 3 bases, with 3 bases sitting between them. The CDR3 is 13 residues long. From germline, CDR1 is DFQATT and CDR2 SNEGSKA (reference sequence). The CDR3 sequence is CSARDFGANVLTF. In DNA, the CDR3 is TGCAGTGCTAGAGATTTTGGGGCCAACGTCCTGACTTTC.

This clonotype has a handful of counts. V usage is TRBV5-1 and J usage is TRBJ2-1; 12 nucleotides agree with TRBD2. Germline values: CDR1 SGHRS, CDR2 YFSETQ. The CDR3 extends over 15 amino acids. V lost 1 base and J lost 9; bases outside the gene matches: 5. This chain's CDR3 is CASSLLETSGSEQFF. The CDR3 region has the DNA TGCGCCAGCAGCTTGTTGGAGACTAGCGGGAGTGAGCAGTTCTTC.

This clonotype was counted a few times. V is TRBV7-6 and J is TRBJ2-3; 14 bases fit TRBD2. V shed 5 bases and J 5 bases; nucleotides not matched to a gene: 9. The CDR3 spans 17 residues. CDR1 is SGHVS and CDR2 is FNYEAQ in the germline V gene. The CDR3 DNA is TGTGCCAGCAGCCCACTCAGAGGACTAGCGGGAGGAGATACGCAGTATTTT. It codes for CASSPLRGLAGGDTQYF.

As concerns this clonotype: One junction end does not reproduce the germline sequence, and a read error may be involved. The V gene is TRBV5-1, the J gene TRBJ2-7; unclear D gene. The CDR3 runs 13 residues. The germline gives CDR1 SGHRS, CDR2 YFSETQ. This chain's CDR3 is CTSSLDGLSEQYF. DNA for the CDR3: TGCACCAGCAGCTTGGATGGGCTCTCCGAGCAGTACTTC.

This rearrangement joins TRBV10-3 to TRBJ2-7, with a tentative D call TRBD1 (7 bases). This CDR3 has 13 amino acids. V was pared by 8 bases and J by 0 bases, with 11 bases between. Germline CDR1 ENHRY, CDR2 SYGVKD. The chain's CDR3 is CAIGRDSSYEQYF. The CDR3 coding sequence is TGTGCCATCGGGCGGGACAGCTCCTACGAGCAGTACTTC.

For this clonotype: One end of the junction is discordant with germline, which a read error may explain. V usage is TRBV6-6 and J usage is TRBJ2-1, with D unresolved. CDR3 length: 14 amino acids. Per the germline V gene, CDR1 is MNHNY and CDR2 is SVGAGI (reference sequence). In nucleotides, the CDR3 is TGTGCCGGCAGTTACTCCCTGGCCCACAATGAGCAGTTCTTC. Its translation is CAGSYSLAHNEQFF.

The chain links TRBV6-9 to TRBJ2-1, with D perhaps matching TRBD2 (5 bases). V shed 1 base and J shed 0 bases, with 7 bases lying between them. Germline V gene data show CDR1 as MNHGY and CDR2 as SVAAGI. The CDR3 has 15 amino acids. CDR3 loop: CASSYLGSSYNEQFF. CDR3 sequence (DNA): TGTGCCAGCAGTTATTTAGGGAGCTCCTACAATGAGCAGTTCTTC.

This clonotype showed up many times. The V and J genes are TRBV18 and TRBJ1-5; D remains unclear. This CDR3 has 14 amino acids. Trimming took off 3 bases at V and 0 bases at J, with 6 bases between the two ends. The germline gives CDR1 KGHSH, CDR2 LQKENI. This CDR3 reads CASSPDVSNQPQHF. Written as DNA, the CDR3 is TGTGCCAGCTCACCGGACGTTAGCAATCAGCCCCAGCATTTT.

This clonotype was recorded many times. The V call is TRBV12-3 or TRBV12-4, the J call TRBJ2-1; D is unclear. V lost 1 base and J lost 10, with 11 bases in between. This CDR3 has 13 residues. The CDR3 DNA reads as TGTGCCAGCAGTTTAGTAGGGTACGGCGAGCAGTTCTTC. Translating it yields CASSLVGYGEQFF.

Of note for this clonotype: In this CDR3 the conserved last residue, phenylalanine or tryptophan, is missing, so a read error is likely. This chain connects TRBV20-1 to TRBJ2-2, with 7 bases identical to TRBD2. With 5 bases clipped from V and 5 bases from J, the junction kept 8 bases outside the gene matches. Germline loops: CDR1 DFQATT, CDR2 SNEGSKA (reference sequence). This CDR3 has 14 residues. CDR3 protein: CSALLGGGTGELFS. DNA of the CDR3: TGCAGTGCTCTTTTGGGGGGGGGGACCGGGGAGCTGTTTTCT.

The table lists this clonotype with many counts. This sequence joins TRBV7-9 and TRBJ2-7; D gene unclear. Per germline, CDR1 SEHNR and CDR2 FQNEAQ (reference sequence). V shed 1 base and J shed 2 bases, with 6 bases lying between them. The CDR3 is 13 amino acids. CDR3 loop: CASSLEGPYEQYF. CDR3 in DNA: TGTGCCAGCAGCTTAGAGGGCCCCTACGAGCAGTACTTC. The full variable domain, completed using reference TRBV7-9 and TRBJ2-7, is DTGVSQNPRHKITKRGQNVTFRCDPISEHNRLYWYRQTLGQGPEFLTYFQNEAQLEKSRLLSDRFSAERPKGSFSTLEIQRTEQGDSAMYLCASSLEGPYEQYFGPGTRLTVT.

The chain uses TRBV6-1 and TRBJ1-1; D is ambiguous. The V gene lost 7 bases and the J gene lost 3 bases, with 9 bases spanning the gap. Germline values: CDR1 MNHNS, CDR2 SASEGT. The CDR3 spans 12 residues. The CDR3 region has the DNA TGTGCCAGCATTCACGGAGACACTGAAGCTTTCTTT. It is translated as CASIHGDTEAFF.

This clonotype is a singleton in its sample. A much larger clone is a single base away; this may be a read error. V is TRBV4-2 and J is TRBJ2-1; no reliable D call. Germline V gene sequence: CDR1 LGHNA, CDR2 YNFKEQ. The CDR3 runs to 12 residues. The CDR3 DNA is TGTGTCAGCAGCCAAGATGGCAATGAGCAGTTCTTC. It yields the protein CVSSQDGNEQFF.